This entry lists 20 T cell receptor beta chains sequenced from one sample in a study of blood T cells in healthy people across ages. Using a J-beta primer mix together with a sample-barcoded 5' primer, a second PCR was run for roughly 7 to 12 cycles. TCRdb re-derived calls from the 5' RACE reads in MiXCR, one entry per CDR3 protein. The repertoire includes 630,000 or so distinct CDR3 sequences, around 31% of them detected once, and approximately 15% sits in the top ten. What was sequenced was blood. The receptors here all came from a woman of 80 years or more in good health.

This clonotype was recorded many times. The CDR3 nucleotides are TGTGCCAGCAGCTTAGTGGGGGGCCCCACAGATACGCAGTATTTT. Translating it yields CASSLVGGPTDTQYF. This chain links TRBV7-2 with TRBJ2-3; the D call may be TRBD1 or TRBD2 (6 bases each). Germline assignment: CDR1 SGHTA and CDR2 FQGNSA. There are 15 residues in the CDR3. Trimming shortened V by 1 base and J by 2 bases, and 10 bases separated the two germline ends.

This clonotype occurred many times. The J gene is TRBJ2-4, the V gene TRBV6-2 or TRBV6-3; the D gene is possibly TRBD1 (5 bases). Germline V gene data show CDR1 as MNHEY and CDR2 as SVGEGT. Trimming took 0 bases from V and 7 from J, leaving 10 bases between them. This CDR3 has 14 residues. The CDR3 sequence is CASSYSQARNIQYF. In nucleotides, the CDR3 is TGTGCCAGCAGTTACTCACAGGCCAGGAACATTCAGTACTTC.

This clonotype was seen ten or more times. The chain has TRBV2 and TRBJ2-7; 7 bases are shared with TRBD1. There are 14 residues in the CDR3. Germline lookup yields CDR1 SNHLY and CDR2 FYNNEI. V lost 5 bases and J lost 2; bases outside the gene matches: 6. CDR3 region: CASSSTGPPYEQYF. The CDR3 DNA is TGTGCCAGCAGTTCGACAGGGCCCCCCTACGAGCAGTACTTC.

This clonotype was seen more than once but under ten times. The CDR3 DNA sequence: TGCAGTACGAAAAGGACTAGCGGGGGGTCCTACTCCTACAATGAGCAGTTCTTC. Amino acids: CSTKRTSGGSYSYNEQFF. This rearrangement joins TRBV20-1 to TRBJ2-1; 14 nucleotides match TRBD2. This CDR3 is 18 amino acids long. CDR1 is DFQATT, CDR2 SNEGSKA, per germline (reference sequence). V lost 8 bases and J lost 0; bases outside the gene matches: 12.

On this clonotype: Because the CDR3 is missing its conserved closing phenylalanine or tryptophan, this is likely a read error. The chain carries TRBV4-1 and TRBJ1-1; tentatively, D is TRBD1 (6 bases). Germline CDR1 and CDR2: MGHRA and YSYEKL. With 1 base removed from V and 6 bases from J, the gap between germline ends came to 15 bases. This CDR3 spans 15 amino acids. CDR3 protein: CASSQGRTEGAEAFL. CDR3 in DNA: TGCGCCAGCAGCCAAGGTCGGACAGAGGGTGCTGAAGCTTTCTTA.

The chain has TRBV5-6 and TRBJ1-4; TRBD1 aligns across 7 bases. Looked up from germline, CDR1 is SGHDT and CDR2 is YYEEEE. CDR3 length equals 16 residues. V dropped 6 bases and J dropped 0; count of bases not matched to a gene: 8. Here the CDR3 reads CASNRQGLATNEKLFF. Here the CDR3 DNA reads TGTGCCAGCAACCGACAGGGTCTTGCAACTAATGAAAAACTGTTTTTT.

In this sample, this clonotype turned up many times. This chain links TRBV3-1 with TRBJ2-3, with no clear D. The CDR3 extends over 12 amino acids. The germline CDR1 and CDR2 sequences are LGHDT and YNNKEL (reference sequence). V dropped 3 bases and J dropped 2 bases, with 3 bases sitting between them. The CDR3 protein is CASSQHTDTQYF. CDR3 coding DNA: TGTGCCAGCAGCCAGCACACAGATACGCAGTATTTT.

This clonotype was recorded at least ten times. The V and J genes are TRBV28 and TRBJ2-5; TRBD2 is a possible D gene (7 bases). Germline V gene data show CDR1 as MDHEN and CDR2 as SYDVKM. The CDR3 is 14 residues long. V was trimmed by 7 bases and J by 5 bases, leaving 17 bases between them. This CDR3 is CASTTSGGVETQYF. CDR3 DNA sequence: TGTGCCAGCACAACCTCGGGGGGCGTGGAGACCCAGTACTTC.

The sample holds many counts of this clonotype. The V call is TRBV12-3 or TRBV12-4, the J call TRBJ2-7; TRBD1 aligns across 7 bases. There are 14 residues in the CDR3. The J segment lost 1 base and the V segment lost 5 bases, leaving 5 bases of the junction unmatched. The chain's CDR3 is CASSTRQGSYEQYF. The DNA for the CDR3 is TGTGCCAGCAGTACCCGACAGGGATCCTACGAGCAGTACTTC.

As regards this clonotype: This may stem from a read error, because a much larger clone lies one nucleotide away. The chain links TRBV2 to TRBJ2-5, with a possible D match to TRBD2 (7 bases). V gave up 6 bases and J gave up 11 bases, with 34 bases separating them. The V gene's germline CDR1 is SNHLY and CDR2 FYNNEI. This CDR3 has 18 amino acids. CDR3 region: CASRLSEGGASSLNEQYF. CDR3 DNA: TGTGCCAGCAGGCTTAGTGAGGGGGGGGCCTCTTCCCTCAATGAGCAGTACTTC.

Concerning this clonotype: A much bigger clone sits one base away, suggesting this may be a read error. This sequence joins TRBV20-1 and TRBJ2-5; D is unresolved. The J call may be incorrect, as the DNA end agrees better with TRBJ2-7. Per germline, CDR1 DFQATT and CDR2 SNEGSKA (reference sequence). The CDR3 extends over 11 amino acids. The CDR3 DNA reads TGCAGTGCTATCACATTCTACGAGCAGTACTTC. Residues: CSAITFYEQYF.

There are a few counts of this clonotype. The chain is built from TRBV6-2 or TRBV6-3 and TRBJ1-6; the D gene is possibly TRBD1 (5 bases). Germline V gene lookup returns CDR1 MNHEY and CDR2 SVGEGT. V gave up 8 bases and J gave up 7 bases, with 12 bases separating them. This CDR3 contains 13 residues. In DNA, the CDR3 is TGTGCCAGCGTCCGGGACCCAAATTCACCCCTCCACTTT. This translates into CASVRDPNSPLHF.

In regard to this clonotype: A read error may be the cause here, since a much bigger clone is one base away. The gene calls are TRBV5-1 and TRBJ1-1; a weak D match, TRBD1 (5 bases). V was clipped by 0 bases and J by 4 bases, with 13 bases between them. This CDR3 is built from 15 residues. Germline values: CDR1 SGHRS, CDR2 YFSETQ. The CDR3 nucleotides are TGCGCCAGCAGCTTGGCGGGGACGCGATCCACTGAAGCTTTCTTT. Translating it yields CASSLAGTRSTEAFF.

This clonotype was recorded many times. The chain couples TRBV7-2 to TRBJ2-1, with 7 bases lining up with TRBD2. The V gene's germline CDR1 is SGHTA and CDR2 FQGNSA. The V gene end was trimmed by 4 bases and the J gene end by 12 bases; junction bases not matched to a gene: 9. CDR3 size: 13 residues. CDR3 DNA sequence: TGTGCCAGCAGCTCAGAGTCCTGGGGGGGGCAGTTCTTC. It codes for CASSSESWGGQFF.

The chain links TRBV20-1 to TRBJ2-3, with 10 bases fitting TRBD2. The CDR3 is 15 residues long. Germline loops: CDR1 DFQATT, CDR2 SNEGSKA (reference sequence). V shed 3 bases and J 2 bases; nucleotides not matched to a gene: 5. CDR3 sequence (DNA): TGCAGTGCTAGCGCTAGCGGGAGTAACACAGATACGCAGTATTTT. Protein: CSASASGSNTDTQYF.

A few counts support this clonotype. A single base separates this from a much larger clone, so it may be a read error. The rearrangement links TRBV12-3 or TRBV12-4 to TRBJ2-7, with D possibly being TRBD1 or TRBD2 (6 bases each). Trimming stripped 5 bases from V and 7 bases from J, with 24 bases between. CDR3 length: 16 amino acids. As DNA, the CDR3 is TGTGCCAGCAGTGACCAAAGACAAGCCGGGGGCAATGAGCAGTACTTC. Translating gives CASSDQRQAGGNEQYF.

The gene calls are TRBV20-1 and TRBJ1-1; TRBD1 might be the D (6 bases). V was pared by 6 bases and J by 11 bases, with 19 bases between. The germline V gene has CDR1 DFQATT and CDR2 SNEGSKA (reference sequence). The CDR3 length is 12 residues. As DNA, the CDR3 is TGCAGTGCCCACTCGGGACACCCGTTGGCTTTCTTT. This translates into CSAHSGHPLAFF.

This clonotype was seen repeatedly, ten times or more. The CDR3 DNA follows: TGTGCCAGCAGCATTAGCCAAGCCCGCGGAGATACGCAGTATTTT. It yields the protein CASSISQARGDTQYF. This chain links TRBV2 with TRBJ2-3; D uncertain. The CDR3 consists of 15 residues. Germline V gene lookup returns CDR1 SNHLY and CDR2 FYNNEI. Trimming removed 6 bases from V and 5 bases from J, with 18 bases in between.

This clonotype was found many times. This chain links TRBV5-1 with TRBJ2-1; 9 nucleotides line up with TRBD1. With V trimmed by 3 bases and J by 1 base, 8 bases remained unmatched. The CDR3 sequence is 17 residues long. The germline V gene has CDR1 SGHRS and CDR2 YFSETQ. The CDR3 protein is CASSSSGTGISYNEQFF. The CDR3 DNA follows: TGCGCCAGCAGCTCCTCCGGGACAGGGATATCCTACAATGAGCAGTTCTTC.

A remark on this clonotype: A clone one base away is much larger, so this may be a read error. The gene calls are TRBV27 and TRBJ2-5; 7 bases are a match to TRBD1. The CDR3 contains 15 residues. Germline CDR1 and CDR2: MNHEY and SMNVEV (reference sequence). J was trimmed by 5 bases and V by 0 bases; bases with no gene match: 6. CDR3 in DNA: TGTGCCAGCAGTTTATCTGACAGGGTGGGGGAGACCCAGTACTTC. This sequence encodes CASSLSDRVGETQYF.